The 28 T cell receptor beta chains presented below share a single source sample, sequenced in a study of blood T cell repertoires in COVID-19 (TCRdb year 2020). The method behind the library was the immunoSEQ multiplex PCR assay. TCRdb provides this immuneACCESS table in a form limited to in-frame rearrangements. Some clones are lacking; in checked studies, under half of them reflect an unresolved V gene, and why the rest are absent is not known. The sample table shows some 71,000 clones, and roughly nine tenths are seen once. Jointly, the top ten make up 5.1% of the sample. Sequencing used peripheral blood. These receptors were collected from a woman younger than 35 with acute or convalescent COVID-19.

The count of this clone is one. The chain recombines TRBV12-3 or TRBV12-4 with TRBJ2-7; a weak D match, TRBD1 (5 bases). V shed 6 bases and J shed 3 bases, with 9 bases lying between them. CDR3 length: 12 residues. CDR3 nucleotide sequence: TGTGCCAGCAGCCCCCAGGGCTACGAGCAGTACTTC. As protein: CASSPQGYEQYF.

The chain couples TRBV2 to TRBJ2-3; 10 nucleotides align to TRBD2. V lost 6 bases to trimming and J lost 6 bases; unmatched junction nucleotides: 9. Germline loops: CDR1 SNHLY, CDR2 FYNNEI. This CDR3 region has 15 residues. For the CDR3, the DNA is TGTGCCAGCAGGGGGCTAGCGGGAGTTGGGGATACGCAGTATTTT. This codes for CASRGLAGVGDTQYF.

This clone was observed a single time. The rearrangement links TRBV7-9 to TRBJ2-7, with 8 bases lining up with TRBD2. V gave up 0 bases and J gave up 5 bases; unmatched junction bases: 6. CDR3 length: 15 amino acids. CDR1 is SEHNR and CDR2 is FQNEAQ in the germline V gene (reference sequence). Here the CDR3 DNA reads TGTGCCAGCAGCTTAGCCGGTAGCGGGGCCAACGAGCAGTACTTC. Amino acid sequence: CASSLAGSGANEQYF.

The chain joins TRBV5-1 to TRBJ1-1; D is perhaps TRBD1 (5 bases). CDR3 length equals 14 residues. Germline values: CDR1 SGHRS, CDR2 YFSETQ. V was cut by 0 bases and J by 3 bases, with 9 bases left in between. The CDR3 nucleotides are TGCGCCAGCAGCTTGGGTGTCAGGGACACTGAAGCTTTCTTT. Encoded protein: CASSLGVRDTEAFF.

With respect to this clone: At one end, the junction sequence differs from germline, possibly due to a read error. The genes are TRBV19 and TRBJ1-2; TRBD1 might be the D (5 bases). The CDR3 sequence is 15 residues long. CDR1 and CDR2 (germline): LNHDA, SQIVND (reference sequence). The CDR3 sequence is CASSSSRGWDYGYTF. CDR3 sequence (DNA): TGTGCCAGTAGTAGTAGTAGGGGTTGGGACTATGGCTACACCTTT.

This rearrangement joins TRBV7-6 to TRBJ2-7; TRBD1 agrees at 7 bases. CDR1 is SGHVS and CDR2 is FNYEAQ in the germline V gene. The CDR3 is 15 residues long. The V and J ends lost 5 bases and 2 bases, in that order; junction bases with no gene match: 9. CDR3 sequence: CASSPLPGQTYEQYF. The DNA for the CDR3 is TGTGCCAGCAGCCCCTTACCGGGACAGACCTACGAGCAGTACTTC.

The chain couples TRBV11-2 to TRBJ2-1, with 8 bases lining up with TRBD2. Germline V gives CDR1 SGHAT, CDR2 FQNNGV. The CDR3 is made up of 15 amino acids. J lost 2 bases, V lost 5 bases, and 5 bases had no gene match. The CDR3 DNA follows: TGTGCCAGCAGCCGAGCGGGGGCCACCTACAATGAGCAGTTCTTC. Residues: CASSRAGATYNEQFF. Complete variable domain (other parts from reference TRBV11-2 and TRBJ2-1): EAGVAQSPRYKIIEKRQSVAFWCNPISGHATLYWYQQILGQGPKLLIQFQNNGVVDDSQLPKDRFSAERLKGVDSTLKIQPAKLEDSAVYLCASSRAGATYNEQFFGPGTRLTVL.

The rearrangement uses TRBV24-1 and TRBJ1-5; D unclear. V was shortened by 1 base and J by 1 base, with 10 bases between the two germline ends. Germline loops: CDR1 KGHDR, CDR2 SFDVKD. The CDR3 extends over 16 amino acids. CDR3 nucleotide sequence: TGTGCCACCAGTGATTTCGGGTTGAGGAGCAATCAGCCCCAGCATTTT. It translates to CATSDFGLRSNQPQHF.

This sequence joins TRBV27 and TRBJ2-7; a weak D match, TRBD1 (6 bases). With 2 bases removed from V and 5 bases from J, the gap between germline ends came to 10 bases. Looked up from germline, CDR1 is MNHEY and CDR2 is SMNVEV (reference sequence). The CDR3 is 13 residues long. The CDR3 reads CASSLQGTHEQYF. DNA of the CDR3: TGTGCCAGCAGTTTACAGGGGACCCACGAGCAGTACTTC.

The chain recombines TRBV24-1 with TRBJ2-7, with D hard to call. Germline lookup yields CDR1 KGHDR and CDR2 SFDVKD. The V gene lost 1 base and the J gene lost 3 bases, with 12 bases spanning the gap. The length of the CDR3 is 15 residues. The chain's CDR3 is CATSDLRSCRYEQYF. As DNA, the CDR3 is TGTGCCACCAGTGATTTACGGTCGTGCCGCTACGAGCAGTACTTC.

This clone qualifies as medium-sized. The V call is TRBV15, the J call TRBJ1-2; possible D gene TRBD1, 6 bases. Per the germline V gene, CDR1 is LNHNV and CDR2 is YYDKDF (reference sequence). This CDR3 region has 16 residues. Trimming removed 4 bases at V and 8 bases at J, with 23 bases between. The DNA for the CDR3 is TGTGCCACCAGCAATGGTCCAGGGGACCCTAGTCGCGGCTACACCTTC. Translation gives CATSNGPGDPSRGYTF.

V is TRBV4-1 and J is TRBJ1-4; D is unclear. CDR1 and CDR2 from the germline V gene are MGHRA and YSYEKL. The length of the CDR3 is 16 residues. V was clipped by 1 base and J by 6 bases, with 15 bases between them. Here the CDR3 DNA reads TGCGCCAGCAGCCAAGTTTTGACTACGTCTCATGAAAAACTGTTTTTT. Protein: CASSQVLTTSHEKLFF.

The J gene is TRBJ1-1, the V gene TRBV25-1; D is perhaps TRBD1 (6 bases). The germline V gene has CDR1 MGHDK and CDR2 SYGVNS. Trimming took 6 bases from V and 3 from J, leaving 11 bases between them. The CDR3 consists of 13 residues. The chain's CDR3 is CASSKGVHTEAFF. The CDR3 nucleotides read TGTGCCAGCAGCAAGGGGGTTCACACTGAAGCTTTCTTT.

The chain couples TRBV19 to TRBJ2-1; 8 positions match TRBD2. The J segment lost 8 bases and the V segment lost 5 bases, leaving 17 bases of the junction unmatched. The CDR3 length is 17 residues. Looked up from germline, CDR1 is LNHDA and CDR2 is SQIVND (reference sequence). The CDR3 protein is CASSPWDGGTRGDEQFF. As DNA, the CDR3 is TGTGCCAGTAGTCCATGGGACGGCGGGACTAGGGGCGATGAGCAGTTCTTC. Full variable domain (missing parts from reference TRBV19 and TRBJ2-1): DGGITQSPKYLFRKEGQNVTLSCEQNLNHDAMYWYRQDPGQGLRLIYYSQIVNDFQKGDIAEGYSVSREKKESFPLTVTSAQKNPTAFYLCASSPWDGGTRGDEQFFGPGTRLTVL.

J is TRBJ1-3 and V is TRBV28; no firm D call. This CDR3 is built from 15 residues. The germline V and J ends were trimmed by 3 bases and 0 bases, with 9 bases remaining between them. Per the germline V gene, CDR1 is MDHEN and CDR2 is SYDVKM. CDR3 bases: TGTGCCAGCAGTTTTGGGAGTTTCTCTGGAAACACCATATATTTT. Residues: CASSFGSFSGNTIYF.

Comment on this clone: The junction and the germline gene differ at one end; a read error may be behind it. The CDR3 here is CASSLGTGGKQPQHF. CDR3 DNA: TGTGCCAGCAGTTTAGGAACAGGGGGCAAGCAGCCCCAGCATTTT. The chain combines TRBV27 with TRBJ1-5, with 9 bases identical to TRBD1. Germline V gives CDR1 MNHEY, CDR2 SMNVEV (reference sequence). The CDR3 extends over 15 amino acids.

The V gene is TRBV3-1 (or the pseudogene TRBV3-2), the J gene TRBJ1-6, with D possibly being TRBD1 (6 bases). This CDR3 is 14 amino acids long. The germline V gene has CDR1 LGHDT and CDR2 YNNKEL (reference sequence). V lost 5 bases and J 7 bases, leaving 12 bases between the germline ends. CDR3 nucleotide sequence: TGTGCCAGCAGCATCCGGACAGTAAATTCACCCCTCCACTTT. This sequence encodes CASSIRTVNSPLHF.

This chain uses TRBV12-3 or TRBV12-4 with TRBJ1-2; 7 bases match TRBD1. This CDR3 is built from 13 residues. J gave up 7 bases and V 1 base, and 3 bases lay outside the gene matches. CDR3 region: CASSLEGALGYTF. CDR3 DNA sequence: TGTGCCAGCAGTTTAGAGGGGGCGCTTGGCTACACCTTC.

J is TRBJ1-4 and V is TRBV2; D is ambiguous. The V end lost 8 bases, the J end lost 0 bases, and 13 bases lay between the germline ends. This CDR3 is 15 amino acids long. CDR1 and CDR2 from the germline V gene are SNHLY and FYNNEI. CDR3 in DNA: TGTGCCAGCGTGAAGTGGCCCACAACTAATGAAAAACTGTTTTTT. Its protein is CASVKWPTTNEKLFF.

The chain employs TRBV3-1 (or the pseudogene TRBV3-2) and TRBJ1-4, with 7 bases matching TRBD1. Germline CDR1 is LGHDT and CDR2 is YNNKEL (reference sequence). This CDR3 contains 17 residues. The V gene end was trimmed by 3 bases and the J gene end by 8 bases; junction bases not matched to a gene: 15. The CDR3 DNA follows: TGTGCCAGCAGCCATCTCCCGGGGACAGATTCCCCCGAAAAACTGTTTTTT. Protein sequence: CASSHLPGTDSPEKLFF.

J is TRBJ2-1 and V is TRBV6-5, with D perhaps matching TRBD1 (6 bases). This CDR3 spans 15 amino acids. V was clipped by 6 bases and J by 4 bases, with 16 bases between them. Germline CDR1 and CDR2: MNHEY and SVGAGI. The CDR3 nucleotides are TGTGCCAGCAGCCTGGACAGTTCCCCTTACAATGAGCAGTTCTTC. It translates to CASSLDSSPYNEQFF.

As regards this clone: Other DNA variants within this sample encode the same CDR3. The V call is TRBV7-6, the J call TRBJ2-7; TRBD1 aligns across 9 bases. V shed 3 bases, J shed 3 bases, and the junction held 3 bases outside the gene matches. The CDR3 consists of 14 residues. Per germline, CDR1 SGHVS and CDR2 FNYEAQ. This CDR3 reads CASSLEDRGYEQYF. The CDR3 nucleotides are TGTGCCAGCAGCTTGGAGGACAGGGGCTACGAGCAGTACTTC. The whole variable domain, remainder taken from reference TRBV7-6 and TRBJ2-7, is GAGVSQSPRYKVTKRGQDVALRCDPISGHVSLYWYRQALGQGPEFLTYFNYEAQQDKSGLPNDRFSAERPEGSISTLTIQRTEQRDSAMYRCASSLEDRGYEQYFGPGTRLTVT.

Here the CDR3 reads CASSSSGGSNTGELFF. In DNA, the CDR3 is TGTGCCAGCAGCTCCAGCGGGGGCTCGAACACCGGGGAGCTGTTTTTT. V is TRBV11-3 and J is TRBJ2-2; TRBD2 matches at 8 bases. The CDR3 extends over 16 amino acids. Germline V gene sequence: CDR1 SGHNT, CDR2 YENEEA. V dropped 4 bases and J dropped 0; count of bases not matched to a gene: 4.

The chain has TRBV18 and TRBJ2-5, with 10 bases identical to TRBD1. The germline V gene encodes CDR1 KGHSH and CDR2 LQKENI. V was pared by 3 bases and J by 2 bases, with 6 bases of the junction left unmatched. This CDR3 is 16 amino acids long. The CDR3 DNA is TGTGCCAGCTCACCTTCTGTGGACAGGGGGCAAGAGACCCAGTACTTC. This encodes CASSPSVDRGQETQYF.

This chain uses TRBV19 with TRBJ2-5, with 9 bases identical to TRBD2. Germline assignment: CDR1 LNHDA and CDR2 SQIVND (reference sequence). This CDR3 has 14 residues. The J segment lost 9 bases and the V segment lost 4 bases, leaving 9 bases of the junction unmatched. The CDR3 loop is CASSRGTSLRPQYF. CDR3 sequence (DNA): TGTGCCAGTAGTAGAGGGACTAGCCTTAGGCCCCAGTACTTC.

The chain recombines TRBV7-9 with TRBJ2-1, with a tentative D call TRBD2 (6 bases). The V end lost 2 bases, the J end lost 0 bases, and 8 bases lay between the germline ends. The CDR3 is 15 amino acids. Germline loops: CDR1 SEHNR, CDR2 FQNEAQ (reference sequence). Here the CDR3 DNA reads TGTGCCAGCAGCTTAATCGGGAGCTCCTACAATGAGCAGTTCTTC. Translation gives CASSLIGSSYNEQFF.

The rearrangement uses TRBV5-4 and TRBJ2-3; no firm D call. Germline V gene data show CDR1 as SGHNT and CDR2 as YYREEE (reference sequence). This CDR3 contains 14 residues. V gave up 0 bases and J gave up 3 bases, with 8 bases separating them. The CDR3 DNA reads as TGTGCCAGCAGCTTGGGTCAGACAACAGATACGCAGTATTTT. Protein product: CASSLGQTTDTQYF.

In its sample, this clone was seen a few times. The chain joins TRBV12-3 or TRBV12-4 to TRBJ2-7, with 9 bases fitting TRBD2. Trimming took 6 bases from V and 9 from J; bases not matched to a gene: 9. The CDR3 sequence is 13 residues long. This chain's CDR3 is CASSPGLAPRQYF. The DNA for the CDR3 is TGTGCCAGCAGCCCGGGACTAGCCCCTCGGCAGTACTTC.